This T cell receptor beta chain was sequenced for a study of Graves' ophthalmopathy and Graves' hyperthyroidism. Study information: Peripheral blood samples were taken at initial diagnosis, before any treatment. Study results and caveats: Discriminating ophthalmopathy from stable hyperthyroidism, a 13-signature model attained a sensitivity of about 88% and a specificity of approximately 81%.

The hyperthyroidism patients, aged 18 to 65, had been newly diagnosed, with under 2 months' duration. Ineligible for inclusion were patients with other autoimmune diseases, uncontrolled infections, pregnancy or lactation. This clonotype was picked up many times. Its target is not known. The junction shows a germline mismatch at one end, possibly a read error. TCR beta CDR3 regions were amplified from RNA transcripts. Second-round multiplex PCR came after first-round RT-PCR with HTBI primers. TCRdb re-analysed the multiplex PCR reads in MiXCR, keeping a single row per CDR3 protein. Found here are about 620,000 distinct CDR3 sequences, over 20% of them singletons; the top ten hold 7.1%. Germline V gene data show CDR1 as SNHLY and CDR2 as FYNNEI. The CDR3 length is 12 residues.

Sequencing was performed on peripheral blood. The TCR originated in a woman in her late teens or twenties with stable Graves' hyperthyroidism. Some clones in this sample may be carry-over from other donors' samples. The J gene is TRBJ2-5, the V gene TRBV2; the D gene is possibly TRBD1 (5 bases). CDR3 sequence: CASIGARTYRSF. CDR3 sequence (DNA): TGTGCCAGCATTGGGGCCCGAACATATCGTTCCTTC.